The clone carrying this TCR beta chain has only one observation. These data belong to a study of blood T cell repertoires in COVID-19. In the study overall: Whether acute or convalescent, the COVID-19 samples came from the United States, Italy and Spain.

During active infection, Seattle patients enrolled and were then monitored through disease. Sequenced by immunoSEQ multiplex PCR; TCRdb stores in-frame clones only, minus some. The sample has about 480,000 clones, approximately 92% seen once; the top ten hold roughly 0.92%. The CDR3 consists of 19 residues. The germline V gene has CDR1 MGHRA and CDR2 YSYEKL. Unmatched junction bases numbered 15, after V lost 2 bases and J lost 3 bases. The receptor comes from a man aged 18 to 30 with COVID-19, enrolled during active disease. The sequenced sample consisted of peripheral blood. The gene calls are TRBV4-1 and TRBJ1-4, with 7 bases aligning to TRBD1. The CDR3 region has the DNA TGCGCCAGCAGCCAAACCGAGGACAGGCCCCAGGTTTCTAATGAAAAACTGTTTTTT. Translating it yields CASSQTEDRPQVSNEKLFF.